Listed below are T cell receptor beta chains from one sample, sequenced in a study of T cells in Graves' hyperthyroidism and ophthalmopathy. A single record per CDR3 protein comes from TCRdb applying MiXCR to the multiplex PCR reads. The table includes 450,000 to 550,000 distinct CDR3 sequences, 24% detected once. Sequenced input: blood. The receptors stem from a woman under 40 with Graves' ophthalmopathy. CDR3s include the opening cysteine and the closing phenylalanine or tryptophan. A D gene is named only where the DNA matches it firmly. Clone size is given for some rows only: seen once, a few or many times, or a class if the clone is expanded.

D gene: -
clone size: many
J gene: TRBJ1-1
V gene: TRBV9
CDR3 DNA: TGTGCCAGCAGCCAGTCAGTTGGGACTGAAGCTTTCTTT
CDR3 protein: CASSQSVGTEAFF

D gene: TRBD1
clone size: few
J gene: TRBJ2-7
V gene: TRBV25-1
CDR3 DNA: TGTGCCAGCAGTGCGTCCGGGACAGGGACCTACGAGCAGTACTTC
CDR3 protein: CASSASGTGTYEQYF

D gene: -
clone size: few
J gene: TRBJ1-1
V gene: TRBV14
CDR3 DNA: TGTGCCAGCAGCCAACGTACGGACGGCCGGAGAGAAGCTTTCTTT
CDR3 protein: CASSQRTDGRREAFF

D gene: -
clone size: few
J gene: TRBJ2-5
V gene: TRBV5-5
CDR3 DNA: TGTGCCAGCAGCTTACACCCATCCCCGGAGGAAGAGACCCAGTACTTC
CDR3 protein: CASSLHPSPEEETQYF

D gene: TRBD1
clone size: many
J gene: TRBJ2-7
V gene: TRBV20-1
CDR3 DNA: TGCAGCATAACCGGGACAGGGGACATCTACGAGCAGTACTTC
CDR3 protein: CSITGTGDIYEQYF

D gene: TRBD1
clone size: many
J gene: TRBJ2-7
V gene: TRBV5-1
CDR3 DNA: TGCGCCAGCAGCTTGGAACAGGGGTATTACGAGCAGTACTTC
CDR3 protein: CASSLEQGYYEQYF

D gene: TRBD2
clone size: -
J gene: TRBJ2-5
V gene: TRBV7-9
CDR3 DNA: TGTGCCAGCAGCTTGACGGGGGGTTCGGTGACCCAGTACTTC
CDR3 protein: CASSLTGGSVTQYF

D gene: TRBD2
clone size: many
J gene: TRBJ2-7
V gene: TRBV20-1
CDR3 DNA: TGCAGTGCTAGAAGCGGGGGGGATGGGTACGAGCAGTACTTC
CDR3 protein: CSARSGGDGYEQYF

D gene: -
clone size: -
J gene: TRBJ2-2
V gene: TRBV19
CDR3 DNA: TGTGCCAGTAGTCCCCTAGTTAAAACCGGGGAGCTGTTTTTT
CDR3 protein: CASSPLVKTGELFF

D gene: -
clone size: many
J gene: TRBJ1-2
V gene: TRBV12-3/TRBV12-4
CDR3 DNA: TGTGCCAGCAGTCAATGGGGCCATTATGGCTACACCTTC
CDR3 protein: CASSQWGHYGYTF

D gene: -
clone size: many
J gene: TRBJ2-7
V gene: TRBV6-2/TRBV6-3
CDR3 DNA: TGTGCCAGCGGAATCGGCGAGCAGTACTTC
CDR3 protein: CASGIGEQYF

D gene: -
clone size: many
J gene: TRBJ2-7
V gene: TRBV20-1
CDR3 DNA: TGCAGTGCTAGAGAAGTGCGGTCTTATGACTACGAGCAGTACTTC
CDR3 protein: CSAREVRSYDYEQYF

D gene: -
clone size: many
J gene: TRBJ1-2
V gene: TRBV6-5
CDR3 DNA: TGTGCCAGCAGTTACTCGACAGGCCTCCAATTAACGTCCTTCTATGGCTACACCTTC
CDR3 protein: CASSYSTGLQLTSFYGYTF

D gene: TRBD1
clone size: -
J gene: TRBJ2-7
V gene: TRBV6-1
CDR3 DNA: TGTGCCAGCACTAAACCGGGACAGGGGTCGAGGGAGCAGTACTTC
CDR3 protein: CASTKPGQGSREQYF

D gene: -
clone size: -
J gene: TRBJ1-3
V gene: TRBV4-1
CDR3 DNA: TGCGTCAGCAGCCAAGTTATCGGGCTTCTTGTCTCTGGAAACACCATATATTTT
CDR3 protein: CVSSQVIGLLVSGNTIYF

D gene: -
clone size: many
J gene: TRBJ2-7
V gene: TRBV2
CDR3 DNA: TGTGCCAGCAGGATGAAACAGGCCTCCTCCTACGAGCAGTACTTC
CDR3 protein: CASRMKQASSYEQYF